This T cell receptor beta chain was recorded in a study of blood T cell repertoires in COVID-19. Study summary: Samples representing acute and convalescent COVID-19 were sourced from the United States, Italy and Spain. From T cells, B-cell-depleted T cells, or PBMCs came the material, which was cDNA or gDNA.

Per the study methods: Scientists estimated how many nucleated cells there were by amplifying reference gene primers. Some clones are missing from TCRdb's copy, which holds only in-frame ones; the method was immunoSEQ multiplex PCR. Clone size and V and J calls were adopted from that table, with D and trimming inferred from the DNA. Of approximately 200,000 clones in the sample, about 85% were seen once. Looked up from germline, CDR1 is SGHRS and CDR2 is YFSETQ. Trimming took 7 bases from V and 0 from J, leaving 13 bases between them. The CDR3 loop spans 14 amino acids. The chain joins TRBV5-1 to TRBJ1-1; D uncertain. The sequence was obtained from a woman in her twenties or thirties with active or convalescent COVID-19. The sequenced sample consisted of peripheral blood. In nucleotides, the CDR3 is TGCGCCAGCCGGAAGGAGCACTTGAACACTGAAGCTTTCTTT. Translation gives CASRKEHLNTEAFF.